This TCR beta chain was found in a study of cytomegalovirus exposure and HLA in healthy donors. Study conclusions and caveats: Within the data, a cluster of highly shared sequence variants was likely a sequencing artifact. A reported reduction in N-insertions relative to the 666-donor mean was seen in an Asian-associated ancestry cluster in a later analysis. Association of under 20,000 TCR beta sequences with HLA alleles was found at 0.05 false discovery rate in a later analysis.

Germline V gene lookup returns CDR1 SGHVS and CDR2 FQNEAQ. The CDR3 has 16 residues. V shed 5 bases and J 2 bases; nucleotides not matched to a gene: 7. Note on this clone: The antigen is not known.

Use of 60 Vbeta and 13 Jbeta primers characterized the PCR. Sequencing used immunoSEQ multiplex PCR; TCRdb keeps in-frame clones, though not all of them. The table has tens of thousands of clones, more than 75% seen once; the top ten hold roughly 2.5%. Input material: PBMCs. The rearrangement joins TRBV7-8 to TRBJ2-3, with 10 positions matching TRBD1. This TCR derives from a boy aged 10-17 years in good health and CMV-seronegative. The DNA for the CDR3 is TGTGCCAGCAGCCCACCGGGACAGGGGCCCACAGATACGCAGTATTTT. Translated: CASSPPGQGPTDTQYF.